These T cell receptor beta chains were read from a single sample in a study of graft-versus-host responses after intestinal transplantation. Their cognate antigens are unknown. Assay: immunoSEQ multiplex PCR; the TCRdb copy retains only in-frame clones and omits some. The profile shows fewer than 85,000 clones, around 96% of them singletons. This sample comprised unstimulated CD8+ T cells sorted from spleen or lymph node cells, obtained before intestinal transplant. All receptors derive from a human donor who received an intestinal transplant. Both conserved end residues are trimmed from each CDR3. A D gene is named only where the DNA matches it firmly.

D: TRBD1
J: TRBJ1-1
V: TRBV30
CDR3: AWSADRVNTEAF

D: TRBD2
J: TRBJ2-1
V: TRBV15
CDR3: ATSFPGGSSYNEQF

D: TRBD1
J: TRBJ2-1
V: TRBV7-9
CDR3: ASSGTASYNEQF

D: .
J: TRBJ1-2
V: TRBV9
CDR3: ASSVGGSYGYT

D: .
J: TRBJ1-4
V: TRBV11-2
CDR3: ASSLASTTNEKLF

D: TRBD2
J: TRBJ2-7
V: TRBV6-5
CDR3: ASSLGGDTYEQY

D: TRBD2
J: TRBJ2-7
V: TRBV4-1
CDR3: ASSHGLAGVPEQY

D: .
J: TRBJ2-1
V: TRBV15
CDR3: ATSRDLRDEQF

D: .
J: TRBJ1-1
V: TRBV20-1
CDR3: SASIRGEAF

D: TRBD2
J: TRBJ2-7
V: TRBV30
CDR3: AWSVTSGGRGQY

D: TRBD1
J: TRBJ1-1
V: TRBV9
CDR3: ASSVDTGTVSF

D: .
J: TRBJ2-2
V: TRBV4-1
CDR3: ASSQGDSTGELF

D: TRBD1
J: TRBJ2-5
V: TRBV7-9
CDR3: ASSTSRTGGDETQY